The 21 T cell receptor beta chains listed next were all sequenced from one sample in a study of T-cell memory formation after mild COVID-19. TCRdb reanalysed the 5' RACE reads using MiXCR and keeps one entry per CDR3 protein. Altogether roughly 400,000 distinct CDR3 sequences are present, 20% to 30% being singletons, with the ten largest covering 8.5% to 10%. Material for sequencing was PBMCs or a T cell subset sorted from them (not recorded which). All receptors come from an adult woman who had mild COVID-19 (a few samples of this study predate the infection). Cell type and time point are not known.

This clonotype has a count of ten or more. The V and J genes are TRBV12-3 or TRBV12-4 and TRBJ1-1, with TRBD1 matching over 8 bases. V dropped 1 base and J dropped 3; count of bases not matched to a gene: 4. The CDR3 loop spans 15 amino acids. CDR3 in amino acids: CASSLEDREYTEAFF. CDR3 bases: TGTGCCAGCAGTTTAGAGGACAGGGAATACACTGAAGCTTTCTTT.

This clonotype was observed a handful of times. The CDR3 bases are TGTGCCAGCAGTTTCCGGGTATCAGAAGATACGCAGTATTTT. Translating it yields CASSFRVSEDTQYF. The chain combines TRBV12-3 or TRBV12-4 with TRBJ2-3; D gene unclear. V was trimmed by 3 bases and J by 5 bases, leaving 12 bases between them. The CDR3 runs 14 residues.

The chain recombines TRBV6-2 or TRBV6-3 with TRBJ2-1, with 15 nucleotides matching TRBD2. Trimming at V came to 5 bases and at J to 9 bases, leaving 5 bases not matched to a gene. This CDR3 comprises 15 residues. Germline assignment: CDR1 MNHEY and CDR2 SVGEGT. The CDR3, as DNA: TGTGCCAGCAGTACCGGGACTAGCGGGAGGCGTGAGCAGTTCTTC. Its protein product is CASSTGTSGRREQFF.

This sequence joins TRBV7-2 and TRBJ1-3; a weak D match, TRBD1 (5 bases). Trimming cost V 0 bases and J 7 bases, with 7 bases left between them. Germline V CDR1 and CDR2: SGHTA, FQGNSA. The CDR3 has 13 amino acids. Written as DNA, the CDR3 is TGTGCCAGCAGCTTAGCAGGGGTGAACACCATATATTTT. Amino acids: CASSLAGVNTIYF.

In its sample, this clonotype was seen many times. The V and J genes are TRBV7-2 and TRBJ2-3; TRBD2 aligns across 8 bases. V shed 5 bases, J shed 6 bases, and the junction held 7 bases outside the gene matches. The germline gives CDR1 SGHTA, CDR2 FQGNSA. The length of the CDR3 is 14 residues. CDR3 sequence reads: CASSPGLALDTQYF. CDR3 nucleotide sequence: TGTGCCAGCAGCCCTGGACTAGCTCTCGATACGCAGTATTTT.

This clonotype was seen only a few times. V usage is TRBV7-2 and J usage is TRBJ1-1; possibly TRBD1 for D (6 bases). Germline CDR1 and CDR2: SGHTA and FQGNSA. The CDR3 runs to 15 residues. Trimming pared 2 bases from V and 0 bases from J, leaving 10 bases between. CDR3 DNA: TGTGCCAGCAGCTTATTAGGACAGATGAACACTGAAGCTTTCTTT. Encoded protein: CASSLLGQMNTEAFF.

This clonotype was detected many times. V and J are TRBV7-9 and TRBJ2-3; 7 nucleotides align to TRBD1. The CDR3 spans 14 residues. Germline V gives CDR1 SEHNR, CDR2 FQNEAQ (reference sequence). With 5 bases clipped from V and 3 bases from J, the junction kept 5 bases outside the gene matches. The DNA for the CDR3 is TGTGCCAGCAGCACCCGGGACAGAACAGATACGCAGTATTTT. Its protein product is CASSTRDRTDTQYF.

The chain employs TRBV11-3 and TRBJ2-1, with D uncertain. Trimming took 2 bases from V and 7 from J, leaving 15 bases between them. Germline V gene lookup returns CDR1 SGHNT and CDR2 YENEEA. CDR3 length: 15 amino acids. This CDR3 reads CASSLFGQPENEQFF. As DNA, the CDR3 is TGTGCCAGCAGCTTATTTGGCCAGCCGGAGAATGAGCAGTTCTTC.

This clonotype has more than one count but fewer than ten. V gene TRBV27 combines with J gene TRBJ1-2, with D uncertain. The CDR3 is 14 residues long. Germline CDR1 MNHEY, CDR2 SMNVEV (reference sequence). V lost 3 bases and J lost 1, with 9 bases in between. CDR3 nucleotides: TGTGCCAGCAGTTTCGGTGGGCTTAACTATGGCTACACCTTC. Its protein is CASSFGGLNYGYTF.

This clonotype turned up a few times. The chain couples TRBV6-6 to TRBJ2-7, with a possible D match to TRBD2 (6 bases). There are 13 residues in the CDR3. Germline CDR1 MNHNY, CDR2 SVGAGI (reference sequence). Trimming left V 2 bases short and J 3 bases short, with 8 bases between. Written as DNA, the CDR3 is TGTGCCAGCAGTTACGGGGACTTCTACGAGCAGTACTTC. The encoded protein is CASSYGDFYEQYF.

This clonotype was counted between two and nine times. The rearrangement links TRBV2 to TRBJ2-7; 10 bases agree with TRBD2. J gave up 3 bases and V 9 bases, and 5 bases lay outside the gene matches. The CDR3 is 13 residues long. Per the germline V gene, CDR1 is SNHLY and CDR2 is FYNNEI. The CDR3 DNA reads TGTGCCAGGCAGCGGGAGGGGGGCTACGAGCAGTACTTC. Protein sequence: CARQREGGYEQYF.

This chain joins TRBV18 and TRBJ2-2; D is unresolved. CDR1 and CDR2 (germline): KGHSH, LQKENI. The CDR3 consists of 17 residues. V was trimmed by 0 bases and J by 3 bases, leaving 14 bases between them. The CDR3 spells CASSPPAGLGDTGELFF. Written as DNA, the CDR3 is TGTGCCAGCTCACCACCGGCAGGCCTTGGGGACACCGGGGAGCTGTTTTTT.

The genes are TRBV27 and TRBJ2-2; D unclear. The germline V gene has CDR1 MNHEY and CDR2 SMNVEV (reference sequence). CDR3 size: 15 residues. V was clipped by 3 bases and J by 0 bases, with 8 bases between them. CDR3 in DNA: TGTGCCAGCAGTTTCTTCATGGCGAACACCGGGGAGCTGTTTTTT. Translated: CASSFFMANTGELFF.

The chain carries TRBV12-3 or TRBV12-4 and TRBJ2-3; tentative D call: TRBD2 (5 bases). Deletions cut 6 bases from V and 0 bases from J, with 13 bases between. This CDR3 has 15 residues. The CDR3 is CASSDRDRSTDTQYF. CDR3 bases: TGTGCCAGCAGCGACCGGGATCGAAGCACAGATACGCAGTATTTT.

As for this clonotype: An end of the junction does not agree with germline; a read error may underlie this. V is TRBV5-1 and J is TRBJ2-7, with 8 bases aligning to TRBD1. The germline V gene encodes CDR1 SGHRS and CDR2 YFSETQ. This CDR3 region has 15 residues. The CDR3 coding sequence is TGCGCTAGCAGCGGAGGACAGGGCCCCTCCTACGAGCAGTACTTC. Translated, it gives CASSGGQGPSYEQYF.

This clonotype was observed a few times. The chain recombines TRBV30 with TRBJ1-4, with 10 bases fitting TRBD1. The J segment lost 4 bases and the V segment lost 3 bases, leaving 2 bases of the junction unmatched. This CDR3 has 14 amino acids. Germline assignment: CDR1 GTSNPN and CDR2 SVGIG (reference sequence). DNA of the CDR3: TGTGCCTGGAGGGGACAGGGGTTTAATGAAAAACTGTTTTTT. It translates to CAWRGQGFNEKLFF.

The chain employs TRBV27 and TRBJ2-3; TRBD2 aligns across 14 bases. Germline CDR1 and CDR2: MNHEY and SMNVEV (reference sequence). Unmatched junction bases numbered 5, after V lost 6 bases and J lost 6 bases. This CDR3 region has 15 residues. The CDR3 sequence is CASSAGLAGVDTQYF. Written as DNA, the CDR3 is TGTGCCAGCAGCGCGGGACTAGCGGGGGTCGATACGCAGTATTTT.

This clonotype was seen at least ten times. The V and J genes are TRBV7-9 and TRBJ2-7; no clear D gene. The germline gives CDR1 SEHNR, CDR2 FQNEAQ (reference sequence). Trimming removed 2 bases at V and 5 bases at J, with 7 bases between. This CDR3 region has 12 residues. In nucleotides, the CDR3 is TGTGCCAGCAGCTTACTATGGGACGAGCAGTACTTC. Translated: CASSLLWDEQYF.

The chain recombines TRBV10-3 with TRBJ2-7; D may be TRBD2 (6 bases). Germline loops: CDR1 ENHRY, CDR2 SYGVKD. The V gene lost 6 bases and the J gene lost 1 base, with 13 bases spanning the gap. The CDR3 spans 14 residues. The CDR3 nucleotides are TGTGCCATCAGCTCAGCGGGCCTATCCTACGAGCAGTACTTC. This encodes CAISSAGLSYEQYF.

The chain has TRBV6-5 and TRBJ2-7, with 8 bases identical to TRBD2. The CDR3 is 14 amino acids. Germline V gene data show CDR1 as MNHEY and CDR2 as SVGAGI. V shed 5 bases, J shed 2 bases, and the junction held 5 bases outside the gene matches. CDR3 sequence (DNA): TGTGCCAGCAGTCAGCGGGAGCGCGCCTACGAGCAGTACTTC. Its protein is CASSQRERAYEQYF.

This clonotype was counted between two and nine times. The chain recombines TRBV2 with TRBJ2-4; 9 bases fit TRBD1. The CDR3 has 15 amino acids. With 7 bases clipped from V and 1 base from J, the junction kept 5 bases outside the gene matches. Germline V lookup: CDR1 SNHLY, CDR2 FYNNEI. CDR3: CASTGQGKAKNIQYF. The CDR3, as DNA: TGTGCCAGCACCGGACAGGGGAAGGCCAAAAACATTCAGTACTTC. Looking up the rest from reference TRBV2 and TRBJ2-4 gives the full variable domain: EPEVTQTPSHQVTQMGQEVILRCVPISNHLYFYWYRQILGQKVEFLVSFYNNEISEKSEIFDDQFSVERPDGSNFTLKIRSTKLEDSAMYFCASTGQGKAKNIQYFGAGTRLSVL.